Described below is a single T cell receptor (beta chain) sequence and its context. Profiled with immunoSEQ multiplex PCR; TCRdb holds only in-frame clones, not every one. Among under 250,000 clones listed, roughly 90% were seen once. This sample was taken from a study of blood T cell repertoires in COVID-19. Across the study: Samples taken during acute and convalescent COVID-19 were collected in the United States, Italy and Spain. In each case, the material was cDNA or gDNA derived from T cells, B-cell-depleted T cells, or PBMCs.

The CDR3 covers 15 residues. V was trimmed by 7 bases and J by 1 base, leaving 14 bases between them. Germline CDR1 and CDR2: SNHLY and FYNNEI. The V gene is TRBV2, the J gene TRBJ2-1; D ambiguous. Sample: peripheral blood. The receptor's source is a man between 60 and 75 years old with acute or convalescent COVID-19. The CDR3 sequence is CASKKPELSYNEQFF. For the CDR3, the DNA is TGTGCCAGCAAAAAACCGGAGCTGTCCTACAATGAGCAGTTCTTC.